A single sample gave rise to the 14 T cell receptor beta chains below, sequenced in a study of T cell clusters in autoimmune cytopenias. TRB rearrangements were amplified by touch-down multiplex PCR with mixed TRB-A/B primers. Each CDR3 protein gets one entry in TCRdb, which reprocessed the multiplex PCR reads and gives no DNA. The sample table includes about a thousand distinct CDR3 sequences. TRB amplification used 250 ng of peripheral blood genomic DNA. Material: peripheral blood. These receptors all stem from a human donor with an autoimmune cytopenia, with autoimmune hepatitis or in good health (not recorded which).

Frequency places this clonotype as medium-sized. This sequence joins TRBV5-4 and TRBJ1-2; TCRdb outputs TRBD1, but without DNA this stays unchecked. The length of the CDR3 is 15 residues. Per germline, CDR1 SGHNT and CDR2 YYREEE (reference sequence). The CDR3 is CASATRGQGNYGYTF.

The chain carries TRBV27 and TRBJ1-1. This CDR3 has 13 amino acids. Germline V gives CDR1 MNHEY, CDR2 SMNVEV (reference sequence). The CDR3 protein is CASSLSRNTEAFF.

The genes are TRBV6-5 and TRBJ2-1; the D gene TCRdb calls, TRBD1, cannot be checked with no DNA. The CDR3 has 15 residues. Germline assignment: CDR1 MNHEY and CDR2 SVGAGI. CDR3: CASSYSAWTPLEQFF.

This clonotype is identified as hyperexpanded from frequency. This sequence joins TRBV5-4 and TRBJ2-3; as DNA is missing, the TRBD2 call by TCRdb cannot be tested. Germline lookup yields CDR1 SGHNT and CDR2 YYREEE (reference sequence). The CDR3 loop spans 16 amino acids. Here the CDR3 reads CASSSPAGSERDTQYF.

V usage is TRBV11-1 and J usage is TRBJ2-7. The CDR3 runs 14 residues. Germline CDR1 and CDR2: SGHAT and FQDESV (reference sequence). The CDR3 sequence is CASSLETNSYEQYF.

By frequency, this clonotype is medium-sized. CDR3 region: CSVETSGNEQFF. The chain combines TRBV29-1 with TRBJ2-1; there is no DNA to check the TCRdb D call of TRBD2. There are 12 residues in the CDR3. Germline values: CDR1 SQVTM, CDR2 ANQGSEA.

V and J are TRBV19 and TRBJ2-5; the TCRdb D gene call, TRBD2, has no DNA to confirm it. The CDR3 runs 17 residues. From germline, CDR1 is LNHDA and CDR2 SQIVND (reference sequence). The CDR3 loop is CASSIRLAGGAEETQYF.

The chain is built from TRBV7-9 and TRBJ1-1. CDR1 is SEHNR and CDR2 is FQNEAQ in the germline V gene (reference sequence). The CDR3 loop spans 11 amino acids. CDR3 region: CASSLILTDFF.

The chain uses TRBV20-1 and TRBJ2-1; TCRdb gives TRBD2 as the D gene, but with no DNA this cannot be confirmed. This CDR3 is 15 amino acids long. Germline V lookup: CDR1 DFQATT, CDR2 SNEGSKA (reference sequence). The CDR3 loop reads CSAKETSGGYNEQFF.

The chain combines TRBV21-1 with TRBJ1-2. TRBV21-1 is listed as a pseudogene. The CDR3 is made up of 13 amino acids. The chain's CDR3 is CASTVRALYGYTF.

V is TRBV20-1 and J is TRBJ2-1; TCRdb's D call, TRBD2, is unchecked because there is no DNA. The CDR3 contains 19 residues. Germline CDR1 is DFQATT and CDR2 is SNEGSKA (reference sequence). The CDR3 loop reads CSARKGLAGGLGSYNEQFF.

The V call is TRBV13, the J call TRBJ2-2. CDR1 and CDR2 from the germline V gene are PRHDT and FYEKMQ (reference sequence). The CDR3 length is 12 residues. CDR3 in amino acids: CASSLYAGELFF. Full variable domain (rest looked up from reference TRBV13 and TRBJ2-2): AAGVIQSPRHLIKEKRETATLKCYPIPRHDTVYWYQQGPGQDPQFLISFYEKMQSDKGSIPDRFSAQQFSDYHSELNMSSLELGDSALYFCASSLYAGELFFGEGSRLTVL.

By frequency, this clonotype is medium-sized. The genes are TRBV20-1 and TRBJ2-1. The CDR3 contains 15 residues. Germline V gives CDR1 DFQATT, CDR2 SNEGSKA (reference sequence). CDR3 protein: CSARRPSGVYNEQFF.

The CDR3 sequence is CSAALHNEQFF. This chain connects TRBV29-1 to TRBJ2-1. The V gene's germline CDR1 is SQVTM and CDR2 ANQGSEA. The CDR3 length is 11 residues.